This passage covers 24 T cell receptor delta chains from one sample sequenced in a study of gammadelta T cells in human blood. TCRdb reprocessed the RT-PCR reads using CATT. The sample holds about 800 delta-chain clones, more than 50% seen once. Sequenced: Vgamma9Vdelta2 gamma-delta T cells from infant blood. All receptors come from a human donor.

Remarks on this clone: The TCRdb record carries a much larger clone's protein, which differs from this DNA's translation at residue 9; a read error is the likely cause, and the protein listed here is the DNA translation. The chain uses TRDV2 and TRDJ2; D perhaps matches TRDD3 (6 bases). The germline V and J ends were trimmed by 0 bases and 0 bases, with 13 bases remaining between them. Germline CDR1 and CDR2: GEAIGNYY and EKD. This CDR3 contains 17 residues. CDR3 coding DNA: TGTGCCTGTGACACCGTCGGGGATGTTGCTTTGACAGCACAACTCTTCTTT. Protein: CACDTVGDVALTAQLFF.

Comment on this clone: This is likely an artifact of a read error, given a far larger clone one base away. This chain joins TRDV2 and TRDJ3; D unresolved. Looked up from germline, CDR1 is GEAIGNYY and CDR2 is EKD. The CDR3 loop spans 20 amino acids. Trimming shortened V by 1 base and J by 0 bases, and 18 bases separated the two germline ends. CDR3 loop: CACDTGSALPSSWDTRQMFF. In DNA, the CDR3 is TGTGCCTGTGACACAGGGAGTGCCCTCCCTAGCTCCTGGGACACCCGACAGATGTTTTTC.

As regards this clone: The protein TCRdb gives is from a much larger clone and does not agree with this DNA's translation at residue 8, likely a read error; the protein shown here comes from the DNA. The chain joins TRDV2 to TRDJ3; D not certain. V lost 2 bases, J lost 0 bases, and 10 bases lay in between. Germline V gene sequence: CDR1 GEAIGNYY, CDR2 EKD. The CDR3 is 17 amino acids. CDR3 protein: CACDKWEGSWDTRQMFF. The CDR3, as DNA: TGTGCCTGTGACAAATGGGAGGGCTCCTGGGACACCCGACAGATGTTTTTC.

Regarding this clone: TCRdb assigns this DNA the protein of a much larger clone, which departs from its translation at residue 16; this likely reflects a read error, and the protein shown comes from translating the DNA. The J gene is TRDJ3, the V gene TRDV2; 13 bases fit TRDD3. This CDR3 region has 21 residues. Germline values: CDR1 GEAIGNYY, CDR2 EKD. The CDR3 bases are TGTGCCTGTGACACCGTACTGGGGGATACGCAGCGCTCCTGGGACGCCCGACAGATGTTTTTC. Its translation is CACDTVLGDTQRSWDARQMFF.

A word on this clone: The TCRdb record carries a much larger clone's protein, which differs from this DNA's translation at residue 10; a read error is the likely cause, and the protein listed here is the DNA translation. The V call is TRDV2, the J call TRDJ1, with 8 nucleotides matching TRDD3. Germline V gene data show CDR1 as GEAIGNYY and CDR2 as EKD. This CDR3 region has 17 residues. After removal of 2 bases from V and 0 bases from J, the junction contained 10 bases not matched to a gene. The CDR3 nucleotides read TGTGCCTGTGACAATGTACTGGGGGGGATGTACACCGATAAACTCATCTTT. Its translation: CACDNVLGGMYTDKLIF.

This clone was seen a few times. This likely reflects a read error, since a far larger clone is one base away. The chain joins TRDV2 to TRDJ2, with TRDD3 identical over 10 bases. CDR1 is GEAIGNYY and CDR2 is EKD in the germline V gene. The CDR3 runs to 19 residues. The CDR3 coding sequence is TGTGCCAGTGACACGATTCTGGGGGATAAGGAGGCTTTGACAGCACAACTCTTCTTT. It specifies CASDTILGDKEALTAQLFF.

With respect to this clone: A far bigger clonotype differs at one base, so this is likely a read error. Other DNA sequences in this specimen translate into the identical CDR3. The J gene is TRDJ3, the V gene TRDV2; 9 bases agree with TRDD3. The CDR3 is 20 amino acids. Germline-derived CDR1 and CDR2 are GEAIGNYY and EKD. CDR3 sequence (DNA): TGTGCTTGTGACTCTGTACTGGGGGAATTAAGCTCCTGGGACACCCGACAGATGTTTTTC. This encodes CACDSVLGELSSWDTRQMFF.

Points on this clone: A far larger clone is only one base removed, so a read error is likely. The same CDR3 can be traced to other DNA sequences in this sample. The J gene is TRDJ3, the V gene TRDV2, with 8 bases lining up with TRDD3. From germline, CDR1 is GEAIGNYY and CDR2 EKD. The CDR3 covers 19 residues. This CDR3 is CACDTVLGALSWDTRQMFF. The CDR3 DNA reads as TGTGCCTGTGACACCGTACTGGGGGCCCTCTCCTGGGATACCCGACAGATGTTTTTC.

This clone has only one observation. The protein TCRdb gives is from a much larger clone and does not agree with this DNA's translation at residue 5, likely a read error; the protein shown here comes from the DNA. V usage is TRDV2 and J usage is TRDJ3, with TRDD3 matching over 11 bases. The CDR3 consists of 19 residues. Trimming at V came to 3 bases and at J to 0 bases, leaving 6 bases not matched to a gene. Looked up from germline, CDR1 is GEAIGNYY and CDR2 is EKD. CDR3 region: CACDAAGGYSSWDTRQMFF. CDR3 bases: TGTGCCTGTGACGCCGCTGGGGGATACAGCTCCTGGGACACCCGACAGATGTTTTTC.

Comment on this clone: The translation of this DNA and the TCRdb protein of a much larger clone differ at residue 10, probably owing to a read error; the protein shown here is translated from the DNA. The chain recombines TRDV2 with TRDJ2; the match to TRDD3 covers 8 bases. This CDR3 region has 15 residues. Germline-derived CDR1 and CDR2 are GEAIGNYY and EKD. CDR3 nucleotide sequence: TGTGCCTGTGACACCGTGGGGGATTTGATAGCACAACTCTTCTTT. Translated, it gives CACDTVGDLIAQLFF.

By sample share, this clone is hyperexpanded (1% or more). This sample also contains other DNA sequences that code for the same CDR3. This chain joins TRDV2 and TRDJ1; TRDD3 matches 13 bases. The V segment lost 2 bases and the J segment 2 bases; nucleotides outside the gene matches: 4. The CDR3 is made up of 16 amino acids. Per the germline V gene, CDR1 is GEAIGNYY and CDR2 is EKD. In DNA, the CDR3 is TGTGCCTGTGACATACTGGGGGATACGGGGACCGATAAACTCATCTTT. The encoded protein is CACDILGDTGTDKLIF.

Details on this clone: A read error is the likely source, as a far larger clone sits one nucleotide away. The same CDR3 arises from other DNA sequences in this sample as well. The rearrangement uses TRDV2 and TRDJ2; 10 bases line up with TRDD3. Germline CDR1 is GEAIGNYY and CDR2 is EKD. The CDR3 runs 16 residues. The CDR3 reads CACDTVGDTLTAQLFF. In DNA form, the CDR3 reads TGTGCCTGTGACACCGTGGGGGATACTTTGACAGCTCAACTCTTCTTT.

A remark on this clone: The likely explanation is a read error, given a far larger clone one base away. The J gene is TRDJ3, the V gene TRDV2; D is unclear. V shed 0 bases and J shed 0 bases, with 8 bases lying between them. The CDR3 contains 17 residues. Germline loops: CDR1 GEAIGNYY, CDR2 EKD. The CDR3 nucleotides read TGTGCCTGTGACACCGTTACGGGCTCCTGGGACACCCGACAGATGTTTTTC. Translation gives CACDTVTGSWDTRQMFF.

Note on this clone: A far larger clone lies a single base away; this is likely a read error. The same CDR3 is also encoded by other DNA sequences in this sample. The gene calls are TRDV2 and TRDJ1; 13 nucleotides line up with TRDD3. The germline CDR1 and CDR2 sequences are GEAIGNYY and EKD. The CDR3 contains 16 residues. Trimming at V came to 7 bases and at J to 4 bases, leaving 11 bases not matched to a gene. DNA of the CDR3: TGTGCCTGCGATCTTGTACTGGGGGATACGGACGATAAACTCATCTTT. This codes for CACDLVLGDTDDKLIF.

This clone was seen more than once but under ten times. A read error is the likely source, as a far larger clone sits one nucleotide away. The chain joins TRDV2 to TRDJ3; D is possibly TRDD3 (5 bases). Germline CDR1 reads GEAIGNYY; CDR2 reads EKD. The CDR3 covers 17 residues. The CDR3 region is CACDKWEVSWDIRQMFF. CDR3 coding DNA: TGTGCCTGTGACAAATGGGAGGTCTCCTGGGACATCCGACAGATGTTTTTC.

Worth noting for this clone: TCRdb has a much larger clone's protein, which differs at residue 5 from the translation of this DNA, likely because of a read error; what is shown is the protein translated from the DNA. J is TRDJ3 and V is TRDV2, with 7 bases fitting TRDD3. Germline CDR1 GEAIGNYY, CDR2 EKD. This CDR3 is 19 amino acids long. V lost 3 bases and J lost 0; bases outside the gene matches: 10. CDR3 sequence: CACDAWGLRSSWDTRQMFF. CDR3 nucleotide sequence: TGTGCCTGTGACGCCTGGGGGCTACGGAGCTCCTGGGACACCCGACAGATGTTTTTC.

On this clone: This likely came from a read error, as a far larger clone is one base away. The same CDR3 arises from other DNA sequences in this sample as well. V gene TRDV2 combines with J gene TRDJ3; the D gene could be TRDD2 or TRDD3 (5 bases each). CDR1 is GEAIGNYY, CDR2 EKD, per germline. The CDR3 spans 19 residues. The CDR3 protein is CACDTPGGFRSWDTRQMFF. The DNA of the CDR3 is TGTGCCTGTGACACGCCCGGGGGCTTCCGCTCCTGGGACACCCGTCAGATGTTTTTC.

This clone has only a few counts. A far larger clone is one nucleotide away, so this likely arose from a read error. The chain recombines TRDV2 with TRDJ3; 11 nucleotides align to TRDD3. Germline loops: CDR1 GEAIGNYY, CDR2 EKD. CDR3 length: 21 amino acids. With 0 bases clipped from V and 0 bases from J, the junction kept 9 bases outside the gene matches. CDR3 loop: CACDTVLGDMQRSWDTRQMFF. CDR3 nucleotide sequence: TGTGCCTGTGACACCGTACTGGGGGATATGCAGCGCTCCTGGGACACCCGACAGATGTTTTTC.

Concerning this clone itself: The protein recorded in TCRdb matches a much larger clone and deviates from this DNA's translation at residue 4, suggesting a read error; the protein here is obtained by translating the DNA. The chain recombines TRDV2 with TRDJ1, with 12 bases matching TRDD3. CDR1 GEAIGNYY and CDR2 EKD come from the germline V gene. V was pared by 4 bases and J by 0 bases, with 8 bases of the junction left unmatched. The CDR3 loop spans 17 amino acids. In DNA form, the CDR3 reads TGTGCCTGTGAAACCGTACTGGGGGATACCCACACCGATAAACTCATCTTT. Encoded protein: CACETVLGDTHTDKLIF.

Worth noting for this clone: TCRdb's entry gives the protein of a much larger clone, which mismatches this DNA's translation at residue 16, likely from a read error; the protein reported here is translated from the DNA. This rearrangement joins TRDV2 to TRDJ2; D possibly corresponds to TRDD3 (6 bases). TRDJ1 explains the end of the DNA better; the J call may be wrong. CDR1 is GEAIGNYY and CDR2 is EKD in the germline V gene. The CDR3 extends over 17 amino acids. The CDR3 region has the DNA TGTGCCTGTGACACCGTCGGGGATGCTGCTTTGACAGCACAACTCATCTTT. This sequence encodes CACDTVGDAALTAQLIF.

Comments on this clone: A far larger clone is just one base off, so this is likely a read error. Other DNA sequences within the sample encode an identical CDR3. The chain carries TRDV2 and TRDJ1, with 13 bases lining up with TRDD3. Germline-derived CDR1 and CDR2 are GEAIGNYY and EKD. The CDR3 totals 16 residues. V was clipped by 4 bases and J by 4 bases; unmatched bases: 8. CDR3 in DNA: TGTGCCTGTGATCGTGTACTGGGGGATACGGACGATAAACTCATCTTT. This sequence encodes CACDRVLGDTDDKLIF.

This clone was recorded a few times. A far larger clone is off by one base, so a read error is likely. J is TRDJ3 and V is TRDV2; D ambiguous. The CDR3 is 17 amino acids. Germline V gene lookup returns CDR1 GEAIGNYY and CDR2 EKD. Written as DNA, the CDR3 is TGTGCCCGTGACACCGTTACGAGCTCCTGGGACACCCGACAGATGTTTTTC. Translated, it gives CARDTVTSSWDTRQMFF.

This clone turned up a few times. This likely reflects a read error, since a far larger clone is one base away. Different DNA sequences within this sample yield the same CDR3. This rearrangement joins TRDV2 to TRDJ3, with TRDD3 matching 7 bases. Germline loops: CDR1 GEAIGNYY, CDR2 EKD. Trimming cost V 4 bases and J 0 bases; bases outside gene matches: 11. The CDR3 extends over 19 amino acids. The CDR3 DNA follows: TGTGCCTGTGATACCTGGGGGCTACGGAGCTCCTGGGACACCCGACAGATGTTTTTC. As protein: CACDTWGLRSSWDTRQMFF.

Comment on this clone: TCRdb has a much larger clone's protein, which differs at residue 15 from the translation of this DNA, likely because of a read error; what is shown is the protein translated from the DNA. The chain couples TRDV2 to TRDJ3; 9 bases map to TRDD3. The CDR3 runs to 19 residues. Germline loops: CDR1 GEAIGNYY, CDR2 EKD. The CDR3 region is CACDTTGDTSSWDTQQMFF. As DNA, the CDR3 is TGTGCCTGTGACACCACAGGGGATACGAGCTCCTGGGACACCCAACAGATGTTTTTC.